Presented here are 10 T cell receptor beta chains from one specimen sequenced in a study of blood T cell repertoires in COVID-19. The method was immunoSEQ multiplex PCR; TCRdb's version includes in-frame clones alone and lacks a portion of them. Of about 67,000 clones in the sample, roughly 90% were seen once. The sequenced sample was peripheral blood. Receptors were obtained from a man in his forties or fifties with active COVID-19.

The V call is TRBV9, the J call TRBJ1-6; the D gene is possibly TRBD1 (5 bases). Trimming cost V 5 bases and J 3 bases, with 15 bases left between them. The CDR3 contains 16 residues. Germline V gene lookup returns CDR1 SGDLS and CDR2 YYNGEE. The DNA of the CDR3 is TGTGCCAGCAGTCGGGGACTGACGAACTATAATTCACCCCTCCACTTT. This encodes CASSRGLTNYNSPLHF.

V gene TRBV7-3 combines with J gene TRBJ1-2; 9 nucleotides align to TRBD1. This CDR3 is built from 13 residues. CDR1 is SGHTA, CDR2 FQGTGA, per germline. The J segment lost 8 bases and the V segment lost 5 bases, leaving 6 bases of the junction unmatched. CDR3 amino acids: CASSPNRGQGYTF. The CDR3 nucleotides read TGTGCCAGCAGCCCTAACAGGGGGCAAGGCTACACCTTC.

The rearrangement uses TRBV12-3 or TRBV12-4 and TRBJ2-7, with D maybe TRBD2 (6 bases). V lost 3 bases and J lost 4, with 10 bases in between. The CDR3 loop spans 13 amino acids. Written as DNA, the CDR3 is TGTGCCAGCAGTTTTGGAGGGGCGTACGAGCAGTACTTC. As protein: CASSFGGAYEQYF.

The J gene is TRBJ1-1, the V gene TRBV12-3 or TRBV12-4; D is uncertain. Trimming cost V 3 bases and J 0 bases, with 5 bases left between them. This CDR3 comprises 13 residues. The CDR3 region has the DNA TGTGCCAGCAGTTTCCAGTTGAACACTGAAGCTTTCTTT. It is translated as CASSFQLNTEAFF.

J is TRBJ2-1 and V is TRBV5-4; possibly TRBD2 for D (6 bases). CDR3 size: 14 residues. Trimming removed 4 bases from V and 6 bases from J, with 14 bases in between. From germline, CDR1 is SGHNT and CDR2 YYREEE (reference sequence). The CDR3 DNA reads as TGTGCCAGCAGCCCTGGCGGGGAAACCAATGAGCAGTTCTTC. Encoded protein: CASSPGGETNEQFF.

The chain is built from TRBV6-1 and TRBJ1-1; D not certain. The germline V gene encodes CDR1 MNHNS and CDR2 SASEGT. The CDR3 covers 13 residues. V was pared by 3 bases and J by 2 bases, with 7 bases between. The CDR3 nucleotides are TGTGCCAGCAGTGAGAGGCGAAACACTGAAGCTTTCTTT. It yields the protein CASSERRNTEAFF.

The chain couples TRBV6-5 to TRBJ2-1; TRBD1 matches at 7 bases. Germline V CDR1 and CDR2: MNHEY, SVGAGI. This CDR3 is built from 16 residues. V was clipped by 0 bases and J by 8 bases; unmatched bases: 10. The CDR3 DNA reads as TGTGCCAGCAGTTACTCAAGAGGGGGCTATGGCGATGAGCAGTTCTTC. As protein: CASSYSRGGYGDEQFF.

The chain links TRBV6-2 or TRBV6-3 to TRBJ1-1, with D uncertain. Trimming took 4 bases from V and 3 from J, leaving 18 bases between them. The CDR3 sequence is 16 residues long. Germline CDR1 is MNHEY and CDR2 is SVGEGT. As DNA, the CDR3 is TGTGCCAGCAGTTCGTCACGGTACGGGGTTTACACTGAAGCTTTCTTT. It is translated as CASSSSRYGVYTEAFF.

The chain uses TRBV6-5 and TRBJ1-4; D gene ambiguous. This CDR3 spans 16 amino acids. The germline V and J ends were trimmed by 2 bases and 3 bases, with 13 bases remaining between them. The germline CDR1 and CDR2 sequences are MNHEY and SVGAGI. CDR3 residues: CASSYGRGRPNEKLFF. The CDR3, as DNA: TGTGCCAGCAGTTACGGTCGCGGTCGCCCTAATGAAAAACTGTTTTTT.

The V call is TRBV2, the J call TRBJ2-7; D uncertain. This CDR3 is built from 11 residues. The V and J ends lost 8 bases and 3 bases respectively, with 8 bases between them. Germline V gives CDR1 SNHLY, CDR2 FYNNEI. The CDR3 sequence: CASQVLYEQYF. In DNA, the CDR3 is TGTGCCAGCCAGGTACTCTACGAGCAGTACTTC.